The present T cell receptor beta chain was sequenced within a study of shared clonotypes between healthy human individuals. This clone was seen a few times. The antigen is not known. Study results and limitations: At large depth, rarefaction still showed sorted-subset sequencing to be incomplete.

Germline V gene data show CDR1 as SGHRS and CDR2 as YFSETQ. The CDR3 runs 15 residues. The V end was cut by 0 bases, the J end by 8 bases, with 17 bases between. Evenly divided among several immunoSEQ plates was the genomic DNA of each subset. Sequenced by immunoSEQ multiplex PCR; TCRdb stores in-frame clones only, minus some. This sample has 800,000 to 1,200,000 clones, with 70% to 80% found just once. Sequences were obtained from memory CD4+ T cells from PBMCs. The subset: CD45RA-negative fraction. This sequence originates from a man between 18 and 35 years old in good health. Some clones in this sample may be carry-over from other donors' samples. The genes are TRBV5-1 and TRBJ1-2, with a possible D match to TRBD1 (5 bases). The CDR3 protein is CASSLAGQATGGYTF. The CDR3 nucleotides read TGCGCCAGCAGCTTGGCGGGGCAGGCCACGGGAGGCTACACCTTC. Variable domain in full (rest from reference TRBV5-1 and TRBJ1-2): KAGVTQTPRYLIKTRGQQVTLSCSPISGHRSVSWYQQTPGQGLQFLFEYFSETQRNKGNFPGRFSGRQFSNSRSEMNVSTLELGDSALYLCASSLAGQATGGYTFGSGTRLTVV.